These T cell receptor beta chains were read from a single sample in a study of long-term antiretroviral therapy in people with HIV. Clones were sequenced by immunoSEQ multiplex PCR, and TCRdb holds only the in-frame ones, with some missing. The sample carries about 17,000 clones, more than 80% recorded once. This specimen consisted of unsorted PBMCs, obtained 0.3 years after starting antiretroviral therapy. The receptors were sampled from a man in his late teens or twenties with HIV. The conserved cysteine and the conserved F or W are not part of the CDR3 here. The order of the fields is V gene, J gene, CDR3 protein.

TRBV10-3	TRBJ1-3	AIRSGGTNTIY
TRBV7-6	TRBJ2-5	ASSPAPQETQY
TRBV30	TRBJ2-2	AWNRQANTGELF
TRBV19	TRBJ1-1	ASSRLAAGPTEAF
TRBV9	TRBJ2-6	ASSVARSGANVLT
TRBV5-3	TRBJ1-4	ARTPGQGYSTNEKLF
TRBV5-1	TRBJ2-1	ASSLEYNEQF
TRBV10-2	TRBJ1-1	ATLGGHEAF
TRBV5-5	TRBJ2-7	ASSLEGTGMYEQY
TRBV19	TRBJ2-1	ASSMTRGDEQF
TRBV6-6	TRBJ1-2	ASSPLRRDSNYGYT
TRBV2	TRBJ1-5	ASSERSGIQPQH
TRBV27	TRBJ2-3	ASSFNPDTQY
TRBV6-1	TRBJ1-2	ASSDFRDRGANYGYT
TRBV28	TRBJ1-1	ASRLRRPNTEAF
TRBV4-1	TRBJ2-2	ASSQERLSGELF
TRBV9	TRBJ2-3	ASSVGPSRTDTQY
TRBV9	TRBJ1-5	ASSTGVGAHQPQH
TRBV9	TRBJ2-1	ASSVDGLAGGLEQF
TRBV2	TRBJ1-2	ASRDRGPYGYT
TRBV2	TRBJ1-4	AIIPATTNEKLF
TRBV5-1	TRBJ2-7	ASSLRFGDEQY
TRBV5-4	TRBJ2-3	ASSLPAGGQGDTQY
TRBV19	TRBJ1-2	ASSIGGLDYGYT
TRBV19	TRBJ2-2	ASSIPQTTGELF
TRBV25-1	TRBJ1-4	ASSEGGYNEKLF
TRBV6-5	TRBJ1-6	ASSYRDYSPLH
TRBV5-6	TRBJ1-5	ASSHGGYQPQH
TRBV21-1	TRBJ1-5	ASSNPGGQVNQPQH
TRBV15	TRBJ1-5	ATSRTTGIRQPQH
TRBV4-1	TRBJ1-5	ASSQTPDRGGFQPQH